A selection of T cell receptor beta chains follows, all from one sample in a study of T cell responses to AZD1222 COVID-19 vaccine. Clones were sequenced by immunoSEQ multiplex PCR, and TCRdb holds only the in-frame ones, with some missing. The sample consists of about 76,000 clones, 70% to 90% of them appearing once. The source material was peripheral blood, sampled on day 0 of MenACWY control vaccination. The source is an adult in good health. Each CDR3 is given with its conserved first and last residue. D genes are given only for firm matches. Only some rows state a clone size, as once, few, many or a class for expanded clones.

V: TRBV9
D: -
J: TRBJ2-1
size: -
CDR3: CASSAKTGGPYNEQFF
DNA: TGTGCCAGCAGTGCCAAGACAGGCGGGCCCTACAATGAGCAGTTCTTC

V: TRBV15
D: -
J: TRBJ2-2
size: few
CDR3: CATSRQSPTGELFF
DNA: TGTGCCACCAGCAGGCAGTCTCCCACCGGGGAGCTGTTTTTT

V: TRBV6-5
D: TRBD1
J: TRBJ2-5
size: -
CDR3: CASSLRQGRRETQYF
DNA: TGTGCCAGCAGTCTTAGACAGGGGAGGAGAGAGACCCAGTACTTC

V: TRBV6-6
D: -
J: TRBJ1-5
size: -
CDR3: CASSYSRDFDQPQHF
DNA: TGTGCCAGCAGTTACTCTAGGGACTTCGACCAGCCCCAGCATTTT

V: TRBV9
D: -
J: TRBJ2-7
size: -
CDR3: CASSQDSYEQYF
DNA: TGTGCCAGCAGCCAAGATAGCTACGAGCAGTACTTC

V: TRBV9
D: TRBD2
J: TRBJ2-3
size: -
CDR3: CASSVDGRATDTQYF
DNA: TGTGCCAGCAGCGTAGACGGGAGGGCTACAGATACGCAGTATTTT

V: TRBV5-1
D: -
J: TRBJ2-2
size: -
CDR3: CASSLVAVMNTGELFF
DNA: TGCGCCAGCAGCTTGGTTGCGGTCATGAACACCGGGGAGCTGTTTTTT

V: TRBV7-2
D: -
J: TRBJ1-3
size: -
CDR3: CASSPFQGVTGNTIYF
DNA: TGTGCCAGCTCGCCTTTCCAAGGGGTAACTGGAAACACCATATATTTT

V: TRBV28
D: -
J: TRBJ1-2
size: -
CDR3: CASREFQGNYGYTF
DNA: TGTGCCAGCAGAGAGTTTCAGGGTAACTATGGCTACACCTTC

V: TRBV28
D: -
J: TRBJ2-3
size: once
CDR3: CASSLALTDTQYF
DNA: TGTGCCAGCAGTTTGGCTCTGACAGATACGCAGTATTTT

V: TRBV28
D: -
J: TRBJ1-5
size: -
CDR3: CASSLASRGNQPQHF
DNA: TGTGCCAGCAGTTTAGCAAGTCGGGGCAATCAGCCCCAGCATTTT

V: TRBV18
D: -
J: TRBJ1-1
size: -
CDR3: CASSTASSTRNTEAFF
DNA: TGTGCCAGCTCAACTGCGAGTTCAACCCGAAACACTGAAGCTTTCTTT

V: TRBV20-1
D: -
J: TRBJ2-1
size: -
CDR3: CSATPAFEQFF
DNA: TGCAGTGCCACTCCTGCGTTTGAGCAGTTCTTC

V: TRBV12-5
D: TRBD1
J: TRBJ2-1
size: -
CDR3: CASHGQGTDEQFF
DNA: TGTGCTAGTCACGGACAGGGGACGGATGAGCAGTTCTTC

V: TRBV27
D: -
J: TRBJ1-1
size: -
CDR3: CASRGLNTEAFF
DNA: TGTGCCAGCCGGGGGCTGAACACTGAAGCTTTCTTT

V: TRBV7-8
D: -
J: TRBJ1-2
size: few
CDR3: CASSSIGQANYGYTF
DNA: TGTGCCAGCAGCTCAATTGGACAAGCTAACTATGGCTACACCTTC

V: TRBV7-9
D: TRBD1
J: TRBJ1-2
size: -
CDR3: CASSLWTGTDGYTF
DNA: TGTGCCAGCAGCCTATGGACAGGGACGGATGGCTACACCTTC

V: TRBV9
D: TRBD1
J: TRBJ1-6
size: -
CDR3: CASWDRKSSPLHF
DNA: TGTGCCAGCTGGGACAGGAAGAGTTCACCCCTCCACTTT

V: TRBV4-3
D: TRBD2
J: TRBJ2-7
size: once
CDR3: CASSQGAYSGGSYEQYF
DNA: TGCGCCAGCAGCCAAGGGGCTTACAGCGGGGGCTCCTACGAGCAGTACTTC

V: TRBV7-9
D: -
J: TRBJ1-2
size: -
CDR3: CASNVGGLDGYTF
DNA: TGTGCCAGCAACGTTGGGGGTTTGGATGGCTACACCTTC

V: TRBV18
D: -
J: TRBJ2-3
size: -
CDR3: CASSPLGTSTDTQYF
DNA: TGTGCCAGCTCACCACTAGGGACCTCGACAGATACGCAGTATTTT

V: TRBV7-8
D: -
J: TRBJ1-5
size: -
CDR3: CASSLLGGGSNQPQHF
DNA: TGTGCCAGCAGCTTATTGGGTGGTGGCAGCAATCAGCCCCAGCATTTT

V: TRBV28
D: TRBD1
J: TRBJ2-7
size: -
CDR3: CASSLGTGDFYEQYF
DNA: TGTGCCAGCAGTTTAGGGACAGGAGATTTCTACGAGCAGTACTTC

V: TRBV7-9
D: TRBD1
J: TRBJ2-3
size: -
CDR3: CASSLPKTGGSDTQYF
DNA: TGTGCCAGCAGCTTACCCAAGACAGGGGGGTCGGATACGCAGTATTTT

V: TRBV4-3
D: -
J: TRBJ1-5
size: -
CDR3: CASSQVTGNQPQHF
DNA: TGCGCCAGCAGCCAAGTAACTGGGAATCAGCCCCAGCATTTT

V: TRBV18
D: -
J: TRBJ1-1
size: once
CDR3: CASSPVLTGSGDRAFF
DNA: TGTGCCAGCTCACCGGTCTTAACAGGGTCCGGGGACCGGGCTTTCTTT

V: TRBV19
D: TRBD1
J: TRBJ1-1
size: -
CDR3: CASSIDSRGPAFF
DNA: TGTGCCAGTAGTATAGATTCGAGGGGGCCGGCTTTCTTT

V: TRBV7-2
D: -
J: TRBJ1-2
size: -
CDR3: CASSLQGSGYGYTF
DNA: TGTGCCAGCAGCTTACAGGGTTCGGGCTATGGCTACACCTTC

V: TRBV28
D: TRBD1
J: TRBJ2-7
size: -
CDR3: CATRTGAGEQYF
DNA: TGTGCCACACGGACAGGGGCGGGCGAGCAGTACTTC

V: TRBV10-2
D: -
J: TRBJ2-1
size: -
CDR3: CASSESHSPNEQFF
DNA: TGCGCCAGCAGTGAGTCCCATAGCCCAAATGAGCAGTTCTTC